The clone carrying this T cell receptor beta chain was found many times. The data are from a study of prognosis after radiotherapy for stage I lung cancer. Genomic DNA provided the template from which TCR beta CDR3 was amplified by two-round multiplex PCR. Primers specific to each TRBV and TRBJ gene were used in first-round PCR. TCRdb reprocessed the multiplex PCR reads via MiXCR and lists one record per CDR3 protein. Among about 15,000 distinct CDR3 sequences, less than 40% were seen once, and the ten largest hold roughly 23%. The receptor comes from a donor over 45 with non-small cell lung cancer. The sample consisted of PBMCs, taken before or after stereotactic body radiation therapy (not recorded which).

CDR3 coding DNA: TGTGCCAGCAGTAGAGAGGGTTCCACCGGGGAGCTGTTTTTT. As protein: CASSREGSTGELFF. The chain links TRBV6-4 to TRBJ2-2; TRBD2 is a possible D gene (5 bases). With 5 bases removed from V and 4 bases from J, the gap between germline ends came to 11 bases. The CDR3 length is 14 residues. The germline V gene encodes CDR1 MRHNA and CDR2 SNTAGT.